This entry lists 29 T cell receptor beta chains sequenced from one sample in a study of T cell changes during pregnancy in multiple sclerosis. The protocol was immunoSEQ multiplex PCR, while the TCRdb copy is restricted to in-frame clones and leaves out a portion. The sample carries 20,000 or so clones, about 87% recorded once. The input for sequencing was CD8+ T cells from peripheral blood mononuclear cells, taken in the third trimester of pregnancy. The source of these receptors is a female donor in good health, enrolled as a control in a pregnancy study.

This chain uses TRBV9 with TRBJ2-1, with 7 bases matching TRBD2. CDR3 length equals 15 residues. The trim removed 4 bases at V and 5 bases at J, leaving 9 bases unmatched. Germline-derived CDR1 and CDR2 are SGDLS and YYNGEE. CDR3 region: CASSSGSGEHNEQFF. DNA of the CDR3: TGTGCCAGCAGCTCAGGGAGCGGGGAGCACAATGAGCAGTTCTTC.

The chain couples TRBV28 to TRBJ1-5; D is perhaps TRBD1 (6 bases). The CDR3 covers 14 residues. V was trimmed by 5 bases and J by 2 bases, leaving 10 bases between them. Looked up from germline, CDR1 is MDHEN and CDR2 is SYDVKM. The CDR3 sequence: CASSPPGGNQPQHF. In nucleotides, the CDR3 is TGTGCCAGCAGTCCTCCAGGGGGCAATCAGCCCCAGCATTTT.

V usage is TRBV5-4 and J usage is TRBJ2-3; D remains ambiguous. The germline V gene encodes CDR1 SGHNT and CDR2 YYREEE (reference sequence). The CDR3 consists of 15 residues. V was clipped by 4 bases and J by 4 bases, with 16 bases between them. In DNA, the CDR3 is TGTGCCAGCAGCCTCCCAGAAAGTTTCCCAGATACGCAGTATTTT. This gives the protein CASSLPESFPDTQYF.

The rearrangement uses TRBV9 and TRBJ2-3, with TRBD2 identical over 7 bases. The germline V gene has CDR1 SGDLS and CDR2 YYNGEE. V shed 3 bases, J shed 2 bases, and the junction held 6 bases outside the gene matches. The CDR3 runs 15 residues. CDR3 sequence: CASSAGGGDTDTQYF. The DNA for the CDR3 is TGTGCCAGCAGCGCCGGTGGGGGGGACACAGATACGCAGTATTTT.

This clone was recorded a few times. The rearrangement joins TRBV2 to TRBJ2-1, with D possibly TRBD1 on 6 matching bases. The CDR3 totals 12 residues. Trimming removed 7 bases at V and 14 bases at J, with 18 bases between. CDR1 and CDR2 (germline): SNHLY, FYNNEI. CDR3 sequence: CASKTTDSKEFF. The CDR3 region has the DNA TGTGCCAGCAAGACGACGGACAGTAAGGAGTTCTTC.

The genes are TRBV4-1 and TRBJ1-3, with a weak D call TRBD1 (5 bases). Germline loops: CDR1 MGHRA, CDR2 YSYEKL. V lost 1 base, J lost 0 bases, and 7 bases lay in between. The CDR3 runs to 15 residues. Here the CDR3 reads CASSQGQLSGNTIYF. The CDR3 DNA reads TGCGCCAGCAGCCAAGGACAGCTCTCTGGAAACACCATATATTTT.

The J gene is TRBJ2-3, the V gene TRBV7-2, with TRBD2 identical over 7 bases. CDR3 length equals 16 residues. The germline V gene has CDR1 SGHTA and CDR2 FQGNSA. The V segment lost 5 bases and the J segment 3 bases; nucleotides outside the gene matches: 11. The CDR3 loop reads CASSPRFSGITDTQYF. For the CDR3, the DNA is TGTGCCAGCAGCCCCCGGTTCAGCGGGATTACAGATACGCAGTATTTT.

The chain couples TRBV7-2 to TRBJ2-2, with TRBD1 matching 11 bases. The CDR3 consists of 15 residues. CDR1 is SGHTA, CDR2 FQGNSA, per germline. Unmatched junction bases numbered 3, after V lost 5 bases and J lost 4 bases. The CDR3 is CASSQDRGLTGELFF. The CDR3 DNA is TGTGCCAGCAGCCAGGACAGGGGGCTCACCGGGGAGCTGTTTTTT.

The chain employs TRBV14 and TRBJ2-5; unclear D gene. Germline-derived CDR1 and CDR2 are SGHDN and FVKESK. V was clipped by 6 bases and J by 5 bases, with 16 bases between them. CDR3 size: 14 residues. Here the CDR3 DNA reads TGTGCCAGCAGTCCTGACTCAAGTTGGGAGACCCAGTACTTC. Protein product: CASSPDSSWETQYF. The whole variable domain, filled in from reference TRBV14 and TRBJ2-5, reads EAGVTQFPSHSVIEKGQTVTLRCDPISGHDNLYWYRRVMGKEIKFLLHFVKESKQDESGMPNNRFLAERTGGTYSTLKVQPAELEDSGVYFCASSPDSSWETQYFGPGTRLLVL.

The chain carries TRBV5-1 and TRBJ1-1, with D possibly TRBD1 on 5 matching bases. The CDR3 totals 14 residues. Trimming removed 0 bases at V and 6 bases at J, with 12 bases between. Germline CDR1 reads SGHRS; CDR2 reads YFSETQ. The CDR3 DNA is TGCGCCAGCAGCTTGGACAGGTTGTACGCTGAAGCTTTCTTT. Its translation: CASSLDRLYAEAFF. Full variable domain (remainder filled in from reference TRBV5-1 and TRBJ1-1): KAGVTQTPRYLIKTRGQQVTLSCSPISGHRSVSWYQQTPGQGLQFLFEYFSETQRNKGNFPGRFSGRQFSNSRSEMNVSTLELGDSALYLCASSLDRLYAEAFFGQGTRLTVV.

CDR3 DNA sequence: TGTGCCAGCAGCTTAGGTTGGCCTAGCGGAAACCAAGAGACCCAGTACTTC. As protein: CASSLGWPSGNQETQYF. The chain has TRBV7-6 and TRBJ2-5, with 7 nucleotides matching TRBD2. In germline, CDR1 is SGHVS, CDR2 FNYEAQ. The CDR3 is 17 amino acids. The junction had 8 bases not matched to a gene; V was cut back by 1 base and J by 0 bases.

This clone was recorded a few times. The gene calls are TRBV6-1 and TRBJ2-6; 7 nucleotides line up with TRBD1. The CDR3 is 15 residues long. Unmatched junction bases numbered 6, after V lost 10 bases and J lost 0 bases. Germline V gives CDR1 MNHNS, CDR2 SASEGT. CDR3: CAIGDSNSGANVLTF. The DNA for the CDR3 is TGTGCCATCGGGGACAGCAACTCTGGGGCCAACGTCCTGACTTTC.

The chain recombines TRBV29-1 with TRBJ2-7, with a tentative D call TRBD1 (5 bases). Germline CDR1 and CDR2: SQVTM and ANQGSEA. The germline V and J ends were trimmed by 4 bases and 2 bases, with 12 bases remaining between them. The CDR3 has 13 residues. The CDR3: CSVGAGYTYEQYF. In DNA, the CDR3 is TGCAGCGTTGGTGCAGGGTACACCTACGAGCAGTACTTC.

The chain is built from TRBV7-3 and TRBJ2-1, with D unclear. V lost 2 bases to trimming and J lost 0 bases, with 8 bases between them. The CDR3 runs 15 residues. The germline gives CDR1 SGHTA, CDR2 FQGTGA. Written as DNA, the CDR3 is TGTGCCAGCAGCTTAGAGATGAGCTCCTACAATGAGCAGTTCTTC. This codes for CASSLEMSSYNEQFF.

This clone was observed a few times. Here the CDR3 DNA reads TGTGCCAGCAGTGAGGAGCCTAAAGCTTTCTTT. It yields the protein CASSEEPKAFF. The chain is built from TRBV2 and TRBJ1-1; D call uncertain. V was trimmed by 3 bases and J by 9 bases, leaving 8 bases between them. The length of the CDR3 is 11 residues. In germline, CDR1 is SNHLY, CDR2 FYNNEI.

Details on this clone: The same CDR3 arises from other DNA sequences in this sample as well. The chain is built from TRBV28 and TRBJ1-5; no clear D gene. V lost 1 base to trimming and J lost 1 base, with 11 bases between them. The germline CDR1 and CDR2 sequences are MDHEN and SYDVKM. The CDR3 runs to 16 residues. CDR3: CASSLSERGSNQPQHF. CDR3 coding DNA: TGTGCCAGCAGTTTATCTGAGCGCGGGAGCAATCAGCCCCAGCATTTT.

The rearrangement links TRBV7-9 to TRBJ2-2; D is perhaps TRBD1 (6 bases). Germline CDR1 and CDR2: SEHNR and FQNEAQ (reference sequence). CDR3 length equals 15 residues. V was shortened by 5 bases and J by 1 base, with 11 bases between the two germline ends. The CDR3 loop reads CASSLGTMNTGELFF. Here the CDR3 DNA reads TGTGCCAGCAGCCTGGGGACAATGAACACCGGGGAGCTGTTTTTT.

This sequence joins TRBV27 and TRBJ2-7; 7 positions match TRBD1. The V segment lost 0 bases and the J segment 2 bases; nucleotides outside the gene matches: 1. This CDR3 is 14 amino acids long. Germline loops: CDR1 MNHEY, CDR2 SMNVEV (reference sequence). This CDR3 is CASSLSQGAYEQYF. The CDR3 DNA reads TGTGCCAGCAGTTTATCCCAGGGGGCCTACGAGCAGTACTTC.

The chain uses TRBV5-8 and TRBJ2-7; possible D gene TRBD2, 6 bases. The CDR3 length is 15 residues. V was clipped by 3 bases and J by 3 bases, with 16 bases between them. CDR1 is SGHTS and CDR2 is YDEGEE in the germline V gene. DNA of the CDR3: TGTGCCAGCAGCTGGAGGGACGTAGATCTCTACGAGCAGTACTTC. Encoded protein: CASSWRDVDLYEQYF.

The chain's CDR3 is CASSQEGGGGYQPQHF. In DNA, the CDR3 is TGTGCCAGCAGCCAAGAGGGGGGGGGCGGGTATCAGCCCCAGCATTTT. The chain is built from TRBV4-2 and TRBJ1-5, with D tentatively TRBD1 (6 bases). The CDR3 is 16 amino acids. Germline assignment: CDR1 LGHNA and CDR2 YNFKEQ. Trimming left V 0 bases short and J 5 bases short, with 14 bases between.

In DNA, the CDR3 is TGTGCCAGCAACCCCTCCCCAGGTCTGGGCTATGGCTACACCTTC. Its translation: CASNPSPGLGYGYTF. The V call is TRBV5-5, the J call TRBJ1-2; D gene unclear. V lost 6 bases to trimming and J lost 4 bases, with 19 bases between them. The CDR3 runs 15 residues. Germline V lookup: CDR1 SGHKS, CDR2 YYEKEE (reference sequence).

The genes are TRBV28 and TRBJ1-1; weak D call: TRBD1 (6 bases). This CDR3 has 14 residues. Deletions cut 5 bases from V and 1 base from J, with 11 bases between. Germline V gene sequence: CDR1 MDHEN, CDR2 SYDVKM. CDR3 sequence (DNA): TGTGCCAGCAGTCCCGGGGACAAGAACACTGAAGCTTTCTTT. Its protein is CASSPGDKNTEAFF.

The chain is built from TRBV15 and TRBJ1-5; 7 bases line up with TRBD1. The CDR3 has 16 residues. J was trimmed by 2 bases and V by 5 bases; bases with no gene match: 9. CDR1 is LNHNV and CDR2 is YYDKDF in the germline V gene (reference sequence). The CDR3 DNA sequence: TGTGCCACCAGCCCCACCGACAGGGTGGGCAATCAGCCCCAGCATTTT. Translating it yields CATSPTDRVGNQPQHF.

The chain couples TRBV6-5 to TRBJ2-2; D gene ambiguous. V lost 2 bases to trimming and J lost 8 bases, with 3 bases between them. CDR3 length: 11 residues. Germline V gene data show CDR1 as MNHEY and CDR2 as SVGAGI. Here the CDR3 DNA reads TGTGCCAGCAGTTACCGGGGGGAGCTGTTTTTT. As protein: CASSYRGELFF.

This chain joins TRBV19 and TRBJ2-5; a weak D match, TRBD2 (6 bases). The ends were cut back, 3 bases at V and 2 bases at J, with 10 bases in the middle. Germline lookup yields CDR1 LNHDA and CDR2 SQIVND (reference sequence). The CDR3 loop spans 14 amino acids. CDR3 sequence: CASSILAGQETQYF. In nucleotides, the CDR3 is TGTGCCAGTAGTATTTTGGCGGGGCAAGAGACCCAGTACTTC.

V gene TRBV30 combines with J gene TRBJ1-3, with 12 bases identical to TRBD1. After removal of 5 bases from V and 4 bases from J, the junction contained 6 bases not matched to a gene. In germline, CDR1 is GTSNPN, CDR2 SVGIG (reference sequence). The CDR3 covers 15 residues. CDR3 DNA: TGTGCCTGGGAGGGGACAGGGGGCTTCGGAAACACCATATATTTT. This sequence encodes CAWEGTGGFGNTIYF.

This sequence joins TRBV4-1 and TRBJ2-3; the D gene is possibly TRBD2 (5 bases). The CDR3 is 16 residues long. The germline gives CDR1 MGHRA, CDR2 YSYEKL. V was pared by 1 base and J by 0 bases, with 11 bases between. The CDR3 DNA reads TGCGCCAGCAGCCAAGGACTCGGAGGCAGCACAGATACGCAGTATTTT. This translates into CASSQGLGGSTDTQYF.

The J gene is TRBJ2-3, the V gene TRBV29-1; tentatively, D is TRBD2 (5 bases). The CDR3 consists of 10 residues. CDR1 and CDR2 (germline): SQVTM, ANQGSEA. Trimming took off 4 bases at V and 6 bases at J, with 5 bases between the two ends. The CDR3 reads CSVGEDTQYF. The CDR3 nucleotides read TGCAGCGTTGGGGAGGATACGCAGTATTTT.

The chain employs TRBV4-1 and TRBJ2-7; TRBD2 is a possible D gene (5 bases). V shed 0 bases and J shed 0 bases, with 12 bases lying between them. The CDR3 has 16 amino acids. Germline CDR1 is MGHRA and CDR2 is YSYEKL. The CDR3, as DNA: TGCGCCAGCAGCCAAGATCACGGGGTCCCCTCCTACGAGCAGTACTTC. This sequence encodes CASSQDHGVPSYEQYF.